One and the same sample provided the 20 T cell receptor beta chains below, sequenced in a study of human T cells and chemical hapten exposure. Time point specified: patch test 2, 6 weeks after DPC sensitization. The treatment here: therapeutic diphenylcyclopropenone sensitization with weekly scalp DPC. MiXCR, run by TCRdb on the RACE reads, gives a single entry per CDR3 protein. The table lists 73,000 or so distinct CDR3 sequences, approximately 9% of them singletons. Sequences were derived from whole blood, sampled in connection with sensitization to the hapten diphenylcyclopropenone (DPC). These receptors were taken from a woman in her 50s with alopecia areata. Some clones in this sample may be carry-over from other donors' samples.

The V gene is TRBV11-2, the J gene TRBJ1-3; TRBD1 aligns across 9 bases. V trimming: 0 bases; J trimming: 8 bases; junction bases outside the gene matches: 5. CDR1 SGHAT and CDR2 FQNNGV come from the germline V gene. The CDR3 runs to 15 residues. The CDR3 loop reads CASSLDGTGSDTIYF. CDR3 sequence (DNA): TGTGCCAGCAGCTTAGACGGGACAGGGTCGGACACCATATATTTT.

This clonotype has just a few counts. This rearrangement joins TRBV5-1 to TRBJ1-5, with 9 bases identical to TRBD1. Germline-derived CDR1 and CDR2 are SGHRS and YFSETQ. The V and J ends lost 3 bases and 4 bases, in that order; junction bases with no gene match: 5. The length of the CDR3 is 15 residues. The CDR3 loop is CASSSTGQGNQPQHF. Written as DNA, the CDR3 is TGCGCCAGCAGCTCGACAGGACAGGGGAATCAGCCCCAGCATTTT.

V usage is TRBV21-1 and J usage is TRBJ2-7; TRBD2, the D gene given by the table, was not confirmed from the DNA. TRBV21-1 is annotated as a pseudogene. This CDR3 comprises 15 residues. The DNA for the CDR3 is TGTGCCAGCAGCAAATGCGGGGGGCCCCTCCACGAGCAGTACTTC. Its translation: CASSKCGGPLHEQYF.

The sample holds many counts of this clonotype. The V call is TRBV5-1, the J call TRBJ2-2; D unresolved. Germline V gene sequence: CDR1 SGHRS, CDR2 YFSETQ. The V end was cut by 7 bases, the J end by 2 bases, with 6 bases between. The CDR3 is 12 amino acids. This chain's CDR3 is CASGLNTGELFF. The CDR3 DNA is TGCGCCAGCGGGCTTAACACCGGGGAGCTGTTTTTT. Complete variable domain (other parts from reference TRBV5-1 and TRBJ2-2): KAGVTQTPRYLIKTRGQQVTLSCSPISGHRSVSWYQQTPGQGLQFLFEYFSETQRNKGNFPGRFSGRQFSNSRSEMNVSTLELGDSALYLCASGLNTGELFFGEGSRLTVL.

This clonotype was detected ten times or more. The chain couples TRBV4-2 to TRBJ1-2, with D uncertain. The germline V and J ends were trimmed by 1 base and 5 bases, with 17 bases remaining between them. CDR3 length: 16 amino acids. From germline, CDR1 is LGHNA and CDR2 YNFKEQ. This CDR3 is CASSQAQELERYGYTF. The CDR3 DNA reads TGTGCCAGCAGCCAAGCCCAAGAGCTGGAGAGATATGGCTACACCTTC.

This clonotype was seen many times. This chain joins TRBV20-1 and TRBJ1-1, with D possibly TRBD1 on 6 matching bases. From germline, CDR1 is DFQATT and CDR2 SNEGSKA (reference sequence). The V and J ends lost 5 bases and 2 bases respectively, with 9 bases between them. CDR3 length: 12 amino acids. The CDR3 here is CSALQGNTEAFF. CDR3 in DNA: TGCAGTGCTCTACAGGGAAACACTGAAGCTTTCTTT.

A few counts support this clonotype. The chain couples TRBV7-2 to TRBJ2-1; 7 bases align to TRBD1. Germline V gene sequence: CDR1 SGHTA, CDR2 FQGNSA. The CDR3 runs 15 residues. V was clipped by 4 bases and J by 6 bases; unmatched bases: 9. The CDR3 protein is CASSSYSGQFNEQFF. The DNA of the CDR3 is TGTGCCAGCAGCTCCTACTCGGGACAGTTCAATGAGCAGTTCTTC. The whole variable domain, filled in from reference TRBV7-2 and TRBJ2-1, reads GAGVSQSPSNKVTEKGKDVELRCDPISGHTALYWYRQSLGQGLEFLIYFQGNSAPDKSGLPSDRFSAERTGGSVSTLTIQRTQQEDSAVYLCASSSYSGQFNEQFFGPGTRLTVL.

A few counts support this clonotype. The V call is TRBV5-4, the J call TRBJ1-6; a weak D match, TRBD1 (5 bases). Deletions cut 0 bases from V and 8 bases from J, with 12 bases between. The CDR3 is made up of 15 amino acids. Germline V CDR1 and CDR2: SGHNT, YYREEE (reference sequence). The CDR3 sequence is CASSLGQMGYSPLHF. The CDR3 DNA follows: TGTGCCAGCAGCTTGGGACAGATGGGGTATTCACCCCTCCACTTT.

A few counts support this clonotype. The chain carries TRBV5-1 and TRBJ2-4; 7 bases line up with TRBD1. After removal of 0 bases from V and 5 bases from J, the junction contained 2 bases not matched to a gene. Per germline, CDR1 SGHRS and CDR2 YFSETQ. The CDR3 extends over 14 amino acids. In DNA, the CDR3 is TGCGCCAGCAGCTTGGGTAGGGGGCAAAACATTCAGTACTTC. Its translation: CASSLGRGQNIQYF.

This clonotype was picked up many times. The chain couples TRBV2 to TRBJ1-5; D call uncertain. Trimming removed 5 bases at V and 15 bases at J, with 14 bases between. This CDR3 spans 11 amino acids. CDR1 SNHLY and CDR2 FYNNEI come from the germline V gene. In DNA form, the CDR3 reads TGTGCCAGCAGTTCCGGGATCACCGGGCATTTT. Its protein product is CASSSGITGHF.

This clonotype was observed many times. The chain recombines TRBV20-1 with TRBJ1-2; TRBD1 matches 8 bases. Trimming cost V 0 bases and J 4 bases; bases outside gene matches: 7. Germline CDR1 reads DFQATT; CDR2 reads SNEGSKA (reference sequence). The CDR3 contains 15 residues. In DNA, the CDR3 is TGCAGTGCTAGAGAGGGGGGACAGGAGCCCTATGGCTACACCTTC. Translation gives CSAREGGQEPYGYTF.

A few counts support this clonotype. V and J are TRBV19 and TRBJ2-6; D is unresolved. The CDR3 contains 14 residues. V lost 7 bases to trimming and J lost 0 bases, with 7 bases between them. Germline CDR1 is LNHDA and CDR2 is SQIVND (reference sequence). The CDR3 protein is CASTQISGANVLTF. The CDR3 DNA follows: TGTGCCAGTACTCAGATCTCTGGGGCCAACGTCCTGACTTTC.

The J gene is TRBJ2-3, the V gene TRBV6-1, with D unclear. Trimming stripped 4 bases from V and 7 bases from J, with 9 bases between. The CDR3 spans 12 residues. Germline assignment: CDR1 MNHNS and CDR2 SASEGT. CDR3 amino acids: CASSVQPYTQYF. Written as DNA, the CDR3 is TGTGCCAGCAGTGTTCAACCTTATACGCAGTATTTT.

This clonotype showed up just a few times. The rearrangement links TRBV7-2 to TRBJ2-3, with 11 bases identical to TRBD2. Germline loops: CDR1 SGHTA, CDR2 FQGNSA. J was trimmed by 1 base and V by 1 base; bases with no gene match: 7. There are 18 residues in the CDR3. The CDR3 spells CASSLGGRLAGRTDTQYF. The CDR3 nucleotides read TGTGCCAGCAGCTTAGGTGGGAGACTAGCGGGACGCACAGATACGCAGTATTTT.

V is TRBV20-1 and J is TRBJ2-4; tentatively, D is TRBD1 (6 bases). The germline CDR1 and CDR2 sequences are DFQATT and SNEGSKA (reference sequence). The V end lost 3 bases, the J end lost 6 bases, and 18 bases lay between the germline ends. This CDR3 region has 15 residues. The DNA of the CDR3 is TGCAGTGCTAGGTTAGGCAGGGGCTTGCTAAACATTCAGTACTTC. Its protein product is CSARLGRGLLNIQYF.

This clonotype appeared a few times. The chain employs TRBV19 and TRBJ2-2; no clear D gene. The CDR3 covers 10 residues. Trimming shortened V by 8 bases and J by 8 bases, and 6 bases separated the two germline ends. The germline V gene has CDR1 LNHDA and CDR2 SQIVND (reference sequence). The CDR3 DNA follows: TGTGCCAGTGAAGGAGGGGAGCTGTTTTTT. It yields the protein CASEGGELFF.

This clonotype turned up a few times. The gene calls are TRBV6-1 and TRBJ1-6; D is undetermined. Germline V gene sequence: CDR1 MNHNS, CDR2 SASEGT. This CDR3 region has 15 residues. V lost 6 bases and J 5 bases, leaving 14 bases between the germline ends. The CDR3 sequence is CASRPRGQDNSPLHF. The CDR3 DNA is TGTGCCAGCAGGCCCCGAGGTCAGGATAATTCACCCCTCCACTTT.

This clonotype was detected many times. V gene TRBV5-4 combines with J gene TRBJ2-1; D not certain. The CDR3 covers 11 residues. Trimming cost V 1 base and J 8 bases, with 4 bases left between them. Germline V gives CDR1 SGHNT, CDR2 YYREEE (reference sequence). The CDR3 here is CASSLSDEQFF. The CDR3, as DNA: TGTGCCAGCAGCTTGTCGGATGAGCAGTTCTTC.

This rearrangement joins TRBV12-3 or TRBV12-4 to TRBJ2-3, with D hard to call. The CDR3 spans 14 residues. V was clipped by 5 bases and J by 5 bases, with 14 bases between them. CDR3 region: CASSPNLGQDTQYF. In nucleotides, the CDR3 is TGTGCCAGCAGTCCTAACCTAGGGCAAGATACGCAGTATTTT.

The chain uses TRBV29-1 and TRBJ1-1; D not resolved. Per germline, CDR1 SQVTM and CDR2 ANQGSEA. This CDR3 spans 15 amino acids. Trimming cost V 4 bases and J 0 bases, with 15 bases left between them. CDR3 bases: TGCAGCGTTGCCGGGATAGGGATTATGAACACTGAAGCTTTCTTT. Its translation is CSVAGIGIMNTEAFF.